These 28 T cell receptor beta chains share one sample of origin, sequenced in a study of shared clonotypes between healthy human individuals. TCRdb's copy holds only in-frame clones and misses some; the assay was immunoSEQ multiplex PCR. Among 650,000 to 750,000 clones, less than 80% were seen once, and the ten largest hold approximately 2%. The sequenced sample consisted of memory CD4+ T cells sorted from blood. Documented subset: CD45RA-negative fraction. Every receptor here comes from a woman in her 30s in good health.

The V and J genes are TRBV28 and TRBJ2-1, with 7 bases aligning to TRBD2. The V gene end was trimmed by 0 bases and the J gene end by 5 bases; junction bases not matched to a gene: 4. The CDR3 is made up of 15 amino acids. From germline, CDR1 is MDHEN and CDR2 SYDVKM. CDR3 residues: CASSLWDSGHNEQFF. As DNA, the CDR3 is TGTGCCAGCAGTTTATGGGATAGCGGGCACAATGAGCAGTTCTTC. Full variable domain (rest looked up from reference TRBV28 and TRBJ2-1): DVKVTQSSRYLVKRTGEKVFLECVQDMDHENMFWYRQDPGLGLRLIYFSYDVKMKEKGDIPEGYSVSREKKERFSLILESASTNQTSMYLCASSLWDSGHNEQFFGPGTRLTVL.

To note about this clone: Other DNA sequences from this sample encode an identical CDR3 as well. The V and J genes are TRBV5-1 and TRBJ2-1; possible D gene TRBD1, 6 bases. The V gene's germline CDR1 is SGHRS and CDR2 YFSETQ. The CDR3 length is 15 residues. Trimming took 0 bases from V and 4 from J, leaving 11 bases between them. Here the CDR3 reads CASSLDTGSYNEQFF. The CDR3 region has the DNA TGCGCCAGCAGCTTGGATACAGGGTCGTACAATGAGCAGTTCTTC.

CDR3 amino acids: CASSRVGTGGYEQYF. The CDR3 DNA is TGTGCCAGTAGTCGAGTTGGGACAGGGGGCTACGAGCAGTACTTC. This chain connects TRBV19 to TRBJ2-7; TRBD1 aligns across 11 bases. With 5 bases clipped from V and 3 bases from J, the junction kept 6 bases outside the gene matches. The germline gives CDR1 LNHDA, CDR2 SQIVND (reference sequence). CDR3 size: 15 residues.

In its sample, this clone was seen once. Other nucleotide sequences from this sample produce the same CDR3. V gene TRBV10-2 combines with J gene TRBJ1-1; perhaps TRBD1 as D (6 bases). This CDR3 is 13 amino acids long. Germline values: CDR1 WSHSY, CDR2 SAAADI. V lost 6 bases to trimming and J lost 3 bases, with 11 bases between them. The CDR3 protein is CASSSQGYTEAFF. CDR3 DNA: TGCGCCAGCAGCTCTCAGGGGTACACTGAAGCTTTCTTT.

This clone occurred many times. The rearrangement links TRBV29-1 to TRBJ2-1; 7 bases are shared with TRBD2. CDR1 SQVTM and CDR2 ANQGSEA come from the germline V gene. The CDR3 extends over 14 amino acids. V lost 3 bases to trimming and J lost 2 bases; unmatched junction nucleotides: 4. The CDR3 region has the DNA TGCAGCGTTGAGCTAGCGGTGACCTACAATGAGCAGTTCTTC. Translated, it gives CSVELAVTYNEQFF.

This chain uses TRBV6-1 with TRBJ2-7, with 7 bases fitting TRBD1. The germline V gene encodes CDR1 MNHNS and CDR2 SASEGT. The CDR3 consists of 14 residues. V lost 0 bases and J lost 4; bases outside the gene matches: 3. The CDR3 spells CASSEAVRGYEQYF. The CDR3 DNA reads as TGTGCCAGCAGTGAAGCGGTCAGGGGGTACGAGCAGTACTTC.

This chain connects TRBV10-3 to TRBJ2-1; TRBD1 might be the D (6 bases). This CDR3 has 14 residues. CDR1 is ENHRY, CDR2 SYGVKD, per germline. V dropped 6 bases and J dropped 5 bases, with 14 bases sitting between them. The CDR3 nucleotides read TGTGCCATCAGCCCGGGACACGGCCACAATGAGCAGTTCTTC. Translated: CAISPGHGHNEQFF.

This clone was found a few times. The chain joins TRBV28 to TRBJ2-2; D remains ambiguous. Trimming left V 5 bases short and J 8 bases short, with 9 bases between. This CDR3 region has 12 residues. Germline CDR1 MDHEN, CDR2 SYDVKM. The CDR3 DNA is TGTGCCAGCAGTCCCCACATGGGGGAGCTGTTTTTT. This codes for CASSPHMGELFF.

The rearrangement joins TRBV27 to TRBJ2-5, with TRBD1 as a possible D gene (5 bases). Germline CDR1 is MNHEY and CDR2 is SMNVEV (reference sequence). CDR3 length equals 15 residues. Trimming shortened V by 6 bases and J by 2 bases, and 16 bases separated the two germline ends. CDR3 nucleotide sequence: TGTGCCAGCAGCTACCTGTCGCAGGGACAAGAGACCCAGTACTTC. Translating it yields CASSYLSQGQETQYF.

This clone was recorded at least ten times. V is TRBV28 and J is TRBJ2-1; 7 bases are shared with TRBD1. CDR3 length: 15 amino acids. Losses at the gene ends were 2 bases for V and 4 bases for J; bases not matched to a gene: 5. From germline, CDR1 is MDHEN and CDR2 SYDVKM. Here the CDR3 reads CASSLPRGWYNEQFF. In DNA form, the CDR3 reads TGTGCCAGCAGTTTACCCAGGGGGTGGTACAATGAGCAGTTCTTC.

This clone was seen just once. The rearrangement links TRBV7-9 to TRBJ1-4, with D perhaps TRBD1 (6 bases). From germline, CDR1 is SEHNR and CDR2 FQNEAQ (reference sequence). Trimming removed 6 bases from V and 5 bases from J, with 22 bases in between. CDR3 length: 17 residues. DNA for the CDR3: TGTGCCAGCAGTCATCCGCGACTACAGGGCGTGAATGAAAAACTGTTTTTT. This sequence encodes CASSHPRLQGVNEKLFF.

This clone was counted a few times. V is TRBV5-1 and J is TRBJ1-1, with 7 bases aligning to TRBD1. There are 18 residues in the CDR3. The V segment lost 2 bases and the J segment 1 base; nucleotides outside the gene matches: 14. The germline gives CDR1 SGHRS, CDR2 YFSETQ. CDR3 in amino acids: CASSFFGTQGVRNTEAFF. Here the CDR3 DNA reads TGCGCCAGCAGCTTTTTCGGGACTCAGGGGGTCAGGAACACTGAAGCTTTCTTT.

Regarding this clone: Relative to the germline gene, one junction end is altered; a read error may explain this. This chain joins TRBV7-8 and TRBJ2-3; 9 bases are shared with TRBD2. The CDR3 consists of 14 residues. Germline V gene sequence: CDR1 SGHVS, CDR2 FQNEAQ. The CDR3 sequence: CASSLAGRADTQYF. Written as DNA, the CDR3 is TGTGCCAGCAGCCTAGCGGGAAGGGCAGATACGCAGTATTTT.

Note on this clone: The sample contains more than one DNA sequence encoding this CDR3. The chain has TRBV28 and TRBJ2-2, with 11 bases fitting TRBD1. The germline gives CDR1 MDHEN, CDR2 SYDVKM. The CDR3 runs to 15 residues. The trim removed 4 bases at V and 3 bases at J, leaving 1 base unmatched. CDR3 nucleotides: TGTGCCAGCAGTTCGGGACAGGGGGACACCGGGGAGCTGTTTTTT. Translation: CASSSGQGDTGELFF.

This clone was counted a single time. The rearrangement joins TRBV28 to TRBJ2-1, with D perhaps matching TRBD2 (6 bases). The CDR3 covers 14 residues. CDR1 and CDR2 from the germline V gene are MDHEN and SYDVKM. Trimming left V 8 bases short and J 4 bases short, with 15 bases between. The CDR3 spells CASGPGVFYNEQFF. CDR3 in DNA: TGTGCCAGCGGCCCGGGAGTATTTTACAATGAGCAGTTCTTC.

The chain employs TRBV29-1 and TRBJ2-5, with D unresolved. Matching the DNA end better, TRBJ2-7 makes the J call doubtful. In germline, CDR1 is SQVTM, CDR2 ANQGSEA. The CDR3 loop spans 11 amino acids. The CDR3 here is CSVDQGYEQYF. For the CDR3, the DNA is TGCAGCGTTGACCAAGGATACGAGCAGTACTTC.

The chain recombines TRBV9 with TRBJ1-1, with D unclear. V gave up 3 bases and J gave up 3 bases, with 9 bases separating them. The CDR3 length is 13 residues. The germline V gene has CDR1 SGDLS and CDR2 YYNGEE. The CDR3 protein is CASSADFHTEAFF. The CDR3 DNA follows: TGTGCCAGCAGCGCAGATTTCCACACTGAAGCTTTCTTT.

The chain carries TRBV5-1 and TRBJ2-7; tentatively, D is TRBD2 (5 bases). Trimming left V 2 bases short and J 1 base short, with 7 bases between. Germline assignment: CDR1 SGHRS and CDR2 YFSETQ. The CDR3 spans 13 residues. The CDR3 sequence is CASSFSVSYEQYF. In DNA, the CDR3 is TGCGCCAGCAGCTTTAGCGTTTCCTACGAGCAGTACTTC.

V and J are TRBV9 and TRBJ2-3, with 10 bases aligning to TRBD2. CDR1 and CDR2 from the germline V gene are SGDLS and YYNGEE. The CDR3 runs to 15 residues. Unmatched junction bases numbered 5, after V lost 1 base and J lost 6 bases. As DNA, the CDR3 is TGTGCCAGCAGCGTAAGGGCTAGCGGGAGTGATACGCAGTATTTT. It specifies CASSVRASGSDTQYF.

The rearrangement links TRBV7-9 to TRBJ2-7; TRBD1 agrees at 7 bases. The germline CDR1 and CDR2 sequences are SEHNR and FQNEAQ (reference sequence). With 5 bases clipped from V and 7 bases from J, the junction kept 11 bases outside the gene matches. The CDR3 is 14 amino acids. In DNA form, the CDR3 reads TGTGCCAGCAGCCCCGCTACGACAGGGCCGGAGCAGTACTTC. Translated: CASSPATTGPEQYF.

This clone was counted between two and nine times. The DNA for the CDR3 is TGTGCCAGCTCACCACAGGGTACTAGCGGAAAAGATACGCAGTATTTT. Translated: CASSPQGTSGKDTQYF. The chain employs TRBV18 and TRBJ2-3, with TRBD2 matching 8 bases. CDR3 length: 16 residues. J was trimmed by 5 bases and V by 1 base; bases with no gene match: 8. CDR1 is KGHSH, CDR2 LQKENI, per germline.

This clone was recorded many times. Additional DNA sequences in this sample encode the identical CDR3. The chain combines TRBV18 with TRBJ2-7; 10 positions match TRBD1. Looked up from germline, CDR1 is KGHSH and CDR2 is LQKENI. There are 13 residues in the CDR3. Trimming at V came to 3 bases and at J to 7 bases, leaving 3 bases not matched to a gene. CDR3 sequence: CASSPGTGDEQYF. CDR3 in DNA: TGTGCCAGCTCACCGGGGACAGGGGATGAGCAGTACTTC.

This clone was found a few times. The CDR3 loop is CASSESGTSGRSHEQYF. CDR3 nucleotide sequence: TGTGCCAGCAGTGAATCCGGGACTAGCGGGAGAAGCCACGAGCAGTACTTC. V gene TRBV25-1 combines with J gene TRBJ2-7, with 14 bases aligning to TRBD2. With V trimmed by 1 base and J by 5 bases, 7 bases remained unmatched. Germline V gene data show CDR1 as MGHDK and CDR2 as SYGVNS. This CDR3 is 17 amino acids long.

This sequence joins TRBV11-2 and TRBJ1-1; D uncertain. This CDR3 spans 12 amino acids. Germline CDR1 reads SGHAT; CDR2 reads FQNNGV. Trimming took off 3 bases at V and 3 bases at J, with 5 bases between the two ends. The CDR3 nucleotides are TGTGCCAGCAGCTTCACAGACACTGAAGCTTTCTTT. Translation gives CASSFTDTEAFF.

Regarding this clone: Sequence at one end of the junction differs from germline and may be a read error. CDR3 region: CASTEAREETQYF. Here the CDR3 DNA reads TGTGCCAGCACTGAAGCCAGGGAAGAGACCCAGTACTTC. The chain links TRBV2 to TRBJ2-5; D might be TRBD1 (5 bases). CDR1 and CDR2 (germline): SNHLY, FYNNEI. CDR3 length: 13 residues. Full variable domain (outside the CDR3, taken from reference TRBV2 and TRBJ2-5): EPEVTQTPSHQVTQMGQEVILRCVPISNHLYFYWYRQILGQKVEFLVSFYNNEISEKSEIFDDQFSVERPDGSNFTLKIRSTKLEDSAMYFCASTEAREETQYFGPGTRLLVL.

This clone appeared a few times. The chain combines TRBV11-2 with TRBJ2-3; D may be TRBD2 (6 bases). CDR3 length equals 14 residues. The ends were cut back, 8 bases at V and 4 bases at J, with 16 bases in the middle. CDR1 is SGHAT and CDR2 is FQNNGV in the germline V gene. This CDR3 is CASAGGRGADTQYF. The CDR3, as DNA: TGTGCCAGCGCTGGAGGGAGAGGGGCAGATACGCAGTATTTT.

This clone was counted only a few times. V and J are TRBV29-1 and TRBJ2-7, with 9 bases aligning to TRBD1. CDR1 SQVTM and CDR2 ANQGSEA come from the germline V gene. The ends lost 5 bases at V and 4 bases at J; junction bases unmatched: 21. The CDR3 consists of 18 residues. CDR3 nucleotides: TGCAGCGTTTCACTCATCCGGGACAGGGATTCCTCCGGGTACGAGCAGTACTTC. It specifies CSVSLIRDRDSSGYEQYF.

The chain combines TRBV21-1 with TRBJ2-3; TRBD1, the table's D call, was not compared with the DNA. TRBV21-1 is described as a pseudogene. The CDR3 is 15 residues long. The CDR3 sequence is CASSPTGRAGDTQYF. The CDR3 DNA follows: TGTGCCAGCAGCCCGACAGGGAGAGCAGGGGATACGCAGTATTTT.